These 3 T cell receptor beta chains came from one sample sequenced in a study of human T cells and chemical hapten exposure. Time point of the sample: patch test 3, about 24 weeks after DPC sensitization. Documented treatment: therapeutic diphenylcyclopropenone sensitization with weekly scalp DPC. A single record per CDR3 protein comes from TCRdb applying MiXCR to the RACE reads. The sample has around 150,000 distinct CDR3 sequences; around a quarter are singletons. The sequencing here drew on whole blood, taken in connection with sensitization to the hapten diphenylcyclopropenone (DPC). These receptors were collected from a woman younger than 35 with alopecia areata. Some clones in this sample may be carry-over from other donors' samples.

The V and J genes are TRBV4-2 and TRBJ1-4; no firm D call. The CDR3 loop spans 13 amino acids. Germline loops: CDR1 LGHNA, CDR2 YNFKEQ. Trimming removed 4 bases at V and 5 bases at J, with 8 bases between. In DNA, the CDR3 is TGTGCCAGCAGCCCGCAAGGCAATGAAAAACTGTTTTTT. It encodes CASSPQGNEKLFF.

This rearrangement joins TRBV4-2 to TRBJ2-2, with TRBD1 matching over 7 bases. CDR1 and CDR2 (germline): LGHNA, YNFKEQ. The CDR3 runs 16 residues. The junction had 11 bases not matched to a gene; V was cut back by 5 bases and J by 5 bases. The CDR3 protein is CASSWQTGYGTGELFF. CDR3 bases: TGTGCCAGCAGCTGGCAGACAGGGTACGGGACCGGGGAGCTGTTTTTT.

This clonotype has ten or more counts. The rearrangement uses TRBV27 and TRBJ2-7, with a weak D call TRBD1 (5 bases). CDR1 is MNHEY, CDR2 SMNVEV, per germline (reference sequence). Trimming removed 8 bases at V and 0 bases at J, with 17 bases between. The CDR3 runs 15 residues. CDR3 loop: CASQPTRQLSYEQYF. The CDR3 coding sequence is TGTGCCAGCCAACCTACAAGACAGCTCTCCTACGAGCAGTACTTC.